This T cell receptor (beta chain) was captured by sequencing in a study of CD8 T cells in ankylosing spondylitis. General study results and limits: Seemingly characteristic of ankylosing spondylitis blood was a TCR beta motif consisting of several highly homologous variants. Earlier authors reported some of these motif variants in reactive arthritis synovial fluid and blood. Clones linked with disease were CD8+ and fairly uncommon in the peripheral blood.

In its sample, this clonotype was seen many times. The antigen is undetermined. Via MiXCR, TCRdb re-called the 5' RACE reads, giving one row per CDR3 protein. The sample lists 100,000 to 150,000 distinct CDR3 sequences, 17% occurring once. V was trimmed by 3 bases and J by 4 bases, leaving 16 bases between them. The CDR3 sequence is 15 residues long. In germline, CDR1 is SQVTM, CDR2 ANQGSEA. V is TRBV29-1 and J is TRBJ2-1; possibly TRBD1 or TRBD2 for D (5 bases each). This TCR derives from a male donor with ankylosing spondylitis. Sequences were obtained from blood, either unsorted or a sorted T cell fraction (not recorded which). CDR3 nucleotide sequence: TGCAGCGTTGAGGGGACCAGCGGCTTATACAATGAGCAGTTCTTC. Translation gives CSVEGTSGLYNEQFF.